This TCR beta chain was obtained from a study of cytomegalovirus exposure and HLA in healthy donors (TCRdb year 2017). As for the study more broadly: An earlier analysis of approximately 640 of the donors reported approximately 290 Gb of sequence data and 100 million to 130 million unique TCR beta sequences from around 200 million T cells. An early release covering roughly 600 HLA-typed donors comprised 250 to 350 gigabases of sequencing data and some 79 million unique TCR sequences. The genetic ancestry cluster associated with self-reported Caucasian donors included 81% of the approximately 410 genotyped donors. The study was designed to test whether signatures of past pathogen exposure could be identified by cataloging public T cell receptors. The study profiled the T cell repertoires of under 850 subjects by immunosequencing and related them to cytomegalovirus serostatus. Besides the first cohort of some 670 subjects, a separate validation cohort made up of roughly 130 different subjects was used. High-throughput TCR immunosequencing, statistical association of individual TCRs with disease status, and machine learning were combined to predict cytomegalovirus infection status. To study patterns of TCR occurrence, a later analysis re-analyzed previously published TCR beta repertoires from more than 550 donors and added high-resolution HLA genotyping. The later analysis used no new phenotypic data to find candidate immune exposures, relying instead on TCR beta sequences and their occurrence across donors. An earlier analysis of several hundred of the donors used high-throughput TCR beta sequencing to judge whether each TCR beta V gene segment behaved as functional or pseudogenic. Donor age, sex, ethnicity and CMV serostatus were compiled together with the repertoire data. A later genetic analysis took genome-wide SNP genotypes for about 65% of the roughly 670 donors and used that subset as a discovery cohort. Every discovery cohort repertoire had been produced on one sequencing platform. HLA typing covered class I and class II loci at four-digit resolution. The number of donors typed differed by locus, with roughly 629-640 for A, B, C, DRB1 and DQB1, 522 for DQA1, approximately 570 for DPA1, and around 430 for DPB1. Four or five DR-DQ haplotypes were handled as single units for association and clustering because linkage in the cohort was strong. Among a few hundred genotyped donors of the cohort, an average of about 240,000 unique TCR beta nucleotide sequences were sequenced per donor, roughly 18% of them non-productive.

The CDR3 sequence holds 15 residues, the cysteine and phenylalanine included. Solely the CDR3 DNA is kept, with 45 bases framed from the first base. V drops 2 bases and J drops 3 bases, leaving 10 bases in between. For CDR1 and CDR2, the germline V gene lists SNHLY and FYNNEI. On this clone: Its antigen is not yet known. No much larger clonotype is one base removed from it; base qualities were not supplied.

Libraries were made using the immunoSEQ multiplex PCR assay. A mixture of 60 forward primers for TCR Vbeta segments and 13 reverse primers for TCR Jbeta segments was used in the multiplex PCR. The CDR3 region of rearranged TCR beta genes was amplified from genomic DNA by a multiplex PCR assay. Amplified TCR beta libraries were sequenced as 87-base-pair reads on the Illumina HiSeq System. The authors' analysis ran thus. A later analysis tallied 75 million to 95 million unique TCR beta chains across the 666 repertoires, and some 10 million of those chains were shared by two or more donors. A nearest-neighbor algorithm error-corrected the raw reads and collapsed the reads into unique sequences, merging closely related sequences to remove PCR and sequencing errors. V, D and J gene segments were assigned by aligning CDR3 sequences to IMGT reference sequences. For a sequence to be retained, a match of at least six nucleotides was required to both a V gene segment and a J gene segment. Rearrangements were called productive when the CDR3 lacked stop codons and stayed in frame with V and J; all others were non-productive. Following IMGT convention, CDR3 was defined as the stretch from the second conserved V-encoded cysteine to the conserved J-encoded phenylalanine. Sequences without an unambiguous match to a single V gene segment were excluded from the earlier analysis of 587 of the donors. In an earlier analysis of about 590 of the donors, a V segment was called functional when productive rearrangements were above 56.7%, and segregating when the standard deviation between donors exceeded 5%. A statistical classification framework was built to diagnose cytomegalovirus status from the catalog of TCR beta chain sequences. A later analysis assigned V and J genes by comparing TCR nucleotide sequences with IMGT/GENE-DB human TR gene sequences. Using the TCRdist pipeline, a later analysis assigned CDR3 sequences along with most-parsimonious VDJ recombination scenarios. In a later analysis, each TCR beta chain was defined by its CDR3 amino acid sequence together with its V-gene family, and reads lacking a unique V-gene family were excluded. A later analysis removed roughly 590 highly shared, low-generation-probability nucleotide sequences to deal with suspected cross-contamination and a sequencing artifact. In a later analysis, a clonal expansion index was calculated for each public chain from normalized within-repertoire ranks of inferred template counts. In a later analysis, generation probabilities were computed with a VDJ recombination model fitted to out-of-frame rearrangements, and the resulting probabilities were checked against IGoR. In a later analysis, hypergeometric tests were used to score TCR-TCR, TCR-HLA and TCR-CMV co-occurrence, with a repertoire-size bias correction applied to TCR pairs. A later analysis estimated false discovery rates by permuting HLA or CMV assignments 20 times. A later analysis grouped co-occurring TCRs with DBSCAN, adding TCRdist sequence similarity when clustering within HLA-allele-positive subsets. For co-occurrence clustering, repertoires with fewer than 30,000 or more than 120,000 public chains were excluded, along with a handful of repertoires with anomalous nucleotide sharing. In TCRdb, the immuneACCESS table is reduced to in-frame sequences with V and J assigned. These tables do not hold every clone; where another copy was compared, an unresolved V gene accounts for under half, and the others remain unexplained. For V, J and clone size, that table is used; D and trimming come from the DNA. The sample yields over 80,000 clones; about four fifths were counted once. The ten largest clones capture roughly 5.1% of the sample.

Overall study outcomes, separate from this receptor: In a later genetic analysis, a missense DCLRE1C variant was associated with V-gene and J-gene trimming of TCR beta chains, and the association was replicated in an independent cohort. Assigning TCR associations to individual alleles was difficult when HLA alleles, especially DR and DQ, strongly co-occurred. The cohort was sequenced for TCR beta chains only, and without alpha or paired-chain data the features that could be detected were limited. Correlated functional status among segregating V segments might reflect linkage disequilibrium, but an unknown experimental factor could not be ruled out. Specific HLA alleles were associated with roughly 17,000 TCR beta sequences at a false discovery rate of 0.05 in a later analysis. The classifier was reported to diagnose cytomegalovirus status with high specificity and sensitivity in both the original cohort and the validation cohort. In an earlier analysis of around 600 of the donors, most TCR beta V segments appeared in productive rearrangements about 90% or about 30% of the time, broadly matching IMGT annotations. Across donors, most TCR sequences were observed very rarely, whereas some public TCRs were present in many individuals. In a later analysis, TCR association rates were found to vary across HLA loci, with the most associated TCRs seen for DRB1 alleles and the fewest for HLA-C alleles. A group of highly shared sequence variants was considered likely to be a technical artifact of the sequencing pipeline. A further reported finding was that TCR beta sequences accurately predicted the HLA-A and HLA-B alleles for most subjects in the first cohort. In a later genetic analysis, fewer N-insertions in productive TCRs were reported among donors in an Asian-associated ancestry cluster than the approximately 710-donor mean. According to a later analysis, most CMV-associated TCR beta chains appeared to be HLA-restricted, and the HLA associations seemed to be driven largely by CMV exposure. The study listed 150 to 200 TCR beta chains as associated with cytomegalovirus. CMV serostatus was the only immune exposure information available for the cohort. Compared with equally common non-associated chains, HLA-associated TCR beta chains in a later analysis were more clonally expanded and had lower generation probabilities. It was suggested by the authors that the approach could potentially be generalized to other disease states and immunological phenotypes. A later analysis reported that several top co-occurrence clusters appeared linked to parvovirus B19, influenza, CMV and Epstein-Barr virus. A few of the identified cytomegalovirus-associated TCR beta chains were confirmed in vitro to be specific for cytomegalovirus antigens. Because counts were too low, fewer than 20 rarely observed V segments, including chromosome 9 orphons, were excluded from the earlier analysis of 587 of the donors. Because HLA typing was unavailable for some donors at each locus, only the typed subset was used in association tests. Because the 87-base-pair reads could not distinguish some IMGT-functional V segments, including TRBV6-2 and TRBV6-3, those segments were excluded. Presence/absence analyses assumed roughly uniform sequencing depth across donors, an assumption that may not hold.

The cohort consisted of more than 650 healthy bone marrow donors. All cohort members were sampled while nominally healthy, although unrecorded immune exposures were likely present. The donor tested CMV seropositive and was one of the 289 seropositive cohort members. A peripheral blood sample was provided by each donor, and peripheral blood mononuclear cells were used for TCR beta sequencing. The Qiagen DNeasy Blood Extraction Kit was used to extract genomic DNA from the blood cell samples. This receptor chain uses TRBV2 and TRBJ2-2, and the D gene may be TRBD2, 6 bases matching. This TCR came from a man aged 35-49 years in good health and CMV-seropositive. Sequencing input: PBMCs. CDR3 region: CASSERTGDTGELFF. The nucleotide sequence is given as TGTGCCAGCAGTGAACGGACGGGAGACACCGGGGAGCTGTTTTTT.